These T cell receptor beta chains were read from a single sample in a study of blood T cell repertoires in COVID-19. Sequencing used immunoSEQ multiplex PCR; TCRdb keeps in-frame clones, though not all of them. Among tens of thousands of clones, approximately 90% were seen once, and the ten largest hold 1.5% to 2%. The source material was peripheral blood. The receptor set was obtained from a man aged 55-75 years with acute or convalescent COVID-19. Each CDR3 is given with its conserved first and last residue. Each record gives: V gene, D gene, J gene, clone size, CDR3 DNA, CDR3 protein. D genes are given only for firm matches. Clone size appears in some rows only: once, few, many, or a class for an expanded clone.

V: TRBV9; D: -; J: TRBJ2-1; size: -; DNA: TGTGCCAGCAGCGTAAGTCCAGCCTACAATGAGCAGTTCTTC; CDR3: CASSVSPAYNEQFF
V: TRBV19; D: -; J: TRBJ1-3; size: -; DNA: TGTGCCAGTAGTCCCCCCGCGAGCATTTCTGGAAACACCATATATTTT; CDR3: CASSPPASISGNTIYF
V: TRBV19; D: TRBD1; J: TRBJ2-3; size: -; DNA: TGTGCCAGTAGTATTATGACAGGGAGCACAGATACGCAGTATTTT; CDR3: CASSIMTGSTDTQYF
V: TRBV4-1; D: TRBD2; J: TRBJ2-7; size: -; DNA: TGCGCCAGCAGCCAAGTTGGGGGGGGAGCGGAAACCTACGAGCAGTACTTC; CDR3: CASSQVGGGAETYEQYF
V: TRBV18; D: -; J: TRBJ2-7; size: -; DNA: TGTGCCAGCTCATCGGACCGGGAATCGGCTTACGAGCAGTACTTC; CDR3: CASSSDRESAYEQYF
V: TRBV2; D: -; J: TRBJ1-2; size: -; DNA: TGTGCCAGCAGTGAAGACACAGGGATGGGAGGCTACACCTTC; CDR3: CASSEDTGMGGYTF
V: TRBV18; D: -; J: TRBJ1-4; size: -; DNA: TGTGCCAGCTCACCGACGGTGGGCGGGCTTAATGAAAAACTGTTTTTT; CDR3: CASSPTVGGLNEKLFF
V: TRBV7-9; D: -; J: TRBJ1-2; size: -; DNA: TGTGCCAGCAGCTTAGAATACATCGATGGCTACACCTTC; CDR3: CASSLEYIDGYTF
V: TRBV20-1; D: -; J: TRBJ1-2; size: -; DNA: TGCAGTGCTAGTTACAGGGAAGGCTACACCTTC; CDR3: CSASYREGYTF
V: TRBV21-1; D: -; J: TRBJ2-2; size: -; DNA: TGTGCCAGCAGGATTGGAAGAGGTTGTAAAACGAACACCGGGGAGCTGTTTTTT; CDR3: CASRIGRGCKTNTGELFF
V: TRBV19; D: -; J: TRBJ1-5; size: -; DNA: TGTGCCAGTAGGGTACTCGAGGCGGGCAATCAGCCCCAGCATTTT; CDR3: CASRVLEAGNQPQHF
V: TRBV10-1; D: -; J: TRBJ2-2; size: -; DNA: TGCGCCAGCAGTCCTAACACCGGGGAGCTGTTTTTT; CDR3: CASSPNTGELFF
V: TRBV6-5; D: TRBD1; J: TRBJ1-5; size: -; DNA: TGTGCCAGCAGGTCCGGGACAGGGGGACAGCCCCAGCATTTT; CDR3: CASRSGTGGQPQHF
V: TRBV10-3; D: -; J: TRBJ2-3; size: -; DNA: TGTGCAGTCATGGGCAGTAGCACAGATACGCAGTATTTT; CDR3: CAVMGSSTDTQYF
V: TRBV11-2; D: TRBD1; J: TRBJ2-2; size: -; DNA: TGTGCCAGCAGCTTAGTACGGACAGGGGGCGGGCGCACCGGGGAGCTGTTTTTT; CDR3: CASSLVRTGGGRTGELFF
V: TRBV5-1; D: -; J: TRBJ1-1; size: once; DNA: TGCGCCAGCAGGACGACGCAGGACAGGAACACTGAAGCTTTCTTT; CDR3: CASRTTQDRNTEAFF
V: TRBV11-2; D: TRBD1; J: TRBJ2-7; size: -; DNA: TGTGCCAGCAGCTTTGGGACAGGGCCCGGGGAGCAGTACTTC; CDR3: CASSFGTGPGEQYF
V: TRBV19; D: -; J: TRBJ1-5; size: -; DNA: TGTGCCAGTAGAAGGGGCCTTAGCAATCAGCCCCAGCATTTT; CDR3: CASRRGLSNQPQHF
V: TRBV5-1; D: -; J: TRBJ2-2; size: -; DNA: TGCGCCAGCAGCTGGATTACCGGGGGGAACACCGGGGAGCTGTTTTTT; CDR3: CASSWITGGNTGELFF
V: TRBV18; D: TRBD1; J: TRBJ1-1; size: -; DNA: TGTGCCAGCTCACGGGTAGGGGGCGACACTGAAGCTTTCTTT; CDR3: CASSRVGGDTEAFF
V: TRBV10-3; D: -; J: TRBJ2-7; size: few; DNA: TGTGCCATCAGTTTCAACGGGGTCCCCTACGAGCAGTACTTC; CDR3: CAISFNGVPYEQYF
V: TRBV9; D: TRBD1; J: TRBJ1-3; size: -; DNA: TGTGCCAGCAGCCTCCGGACAGGGTCAGGGGACACCATATATTTT; CDR3: CASSLRTGSGDTIYF
V: TRBV24-1; D: -; J: TRBJ1-2; size: few; DNA: TGTGCCACCAGTGAATACGACAGCTATGGCTACACCTTC; CDR3: CATSEYDSYGYTF
V: TRBV29-1; D: -; J: TRBJ2-2; size: -; DNA: TGCAGCGTTGACCAACAGTCCACCGGGGAGCTGTTTTTT; CDR3: CSVDQQSTGELFF
V: TRBV30; D: TRBD1; J: TRBJ1-1; size: -; DNA: TGTGCCTGGGAAGGAACCGGGACAGGGAAAGATCAGACTGAAGCTTTCTTT; CDR3: CAWEGTGTGKDQTEAFF
V: TRBV10-2; D: -; J: TRBJ1-5; size: -; DNA: TGCGCCAGCAGTGTGCGGGGGTTGGGTCAGCCCCAGCATTTT; CDR3: CASSVRGLGQPQHF
V: TRBV2; D: TRBD1; J: TRBJ2-7; size: -; DNA: TGTGCCAGCAGTGTGGGACAGGGGTACTACGAGCAGTACTTC; CDR3: CASSVGQGYYEQYF
V: TRBV5-1; D: -; J: TRBJ2-3; size: -; DNA: TGCGCCAGCAGCACGGGGACTAGCACAGATACGCAGTATTTT; CDR3: CASSTGTSTDTQYF
V: TRBV2; D: -; J: TRBJ1-1; size: -; DNA: TGTGCCAGCAGTGAAAGGGTCGGGGAAAACACTGAAGCTTTCTTT; CDR3: CASSERVGENTEAFF
V: TRBV5-1; D: -; J: TRBJ1-2; size: -; DNA: TGCGCCAGCAGCTCACGTGCAGGGGCCCCTGGCTACACCTTC; CDR3: CASSSRAGAPGYTF
V: TRBV5-4; D: TRBD2; J: TRBJ2-3; size: once; DNA: TGTGCCAGCAGCTTCCCTCTAGCGGGGACTAGCACAGATACGCAGTATTTT; CDR3: CASSFPLAGTSTDTQYF